Detailed here is one TCR beta chain. The antigen is unknown. This record belongs to a study of identical twins. Notes on the study in general: Out-of-frame alpha sequences shared by twins were enriched for low generation probability. Beta clonotypes that were abundant in cord blood contained fewer insertions, a pattern absent from memory repertoires.

Template switching supplied a universal primer site; unique molecular identifiers were carried on the cDNA. TCRdb ran MiXCR on the 5' RACE reads and lists one entry per CDR3 protein. The sample yields 500,000 to 550,000 distinct CDR3 sequences, 20% to 25% seen once. The donor group consisted entirely of healthy Caucasians. These sequences were also reported in another study, on yellow fever vaccine responses in identical twins.

The receptor comes from a woman aged 18-29 years in good health. Sequenced input: CD4+ T cells sorted from blood.

The CDR3 reads CASSQDWGSAGGPGNEQFF. The CDR3 DNA is TGTGCCAGCAGCCAAGATTGGGGGTCAGCGGGAGGGCCGGGGAATGAGCAGTTCTTC. The gene calls are TRBV14 and TRBJ2-1, with 10 bases that match TRBD2. CDR1 SGHDN and CDR2 FVKESK come from the germline V gene. The CDR3 runs 19 residues. Unmatched junction bases numbered 15, after V lost 0 bases and J lost 7 bases.